This entry lists 21 T cell receptor beta chains sequenced from one sample in a study of blood T cell repertoires in COVID-19. Generated by immunoSEQ multiplex PCR, the TCRdb table keeps only in-frame clones and is missing some. Counted here are tens of thousands of clones, approximately 80% occurring once; the ten biggest clones make up about an eighth. The sample taken for sequencing was peripheral blood. The receptors were sampled from a man aged 45-60 years with COVID-19, enrolled during active disease.

The chain is built from TRBV13 and TRBJ2-3, with TRBD1 matching 8 bases. V shed 0 bases and J 6 bases; nucleotides not matched to a gene: 2. CDR1 and CDR2 from the germline V gene are PRHDT and FYEKMQ (reference sequence). The CDR3 runs to 14 residues. The CDR3 DNA sequence: TGTGCCAGCAGCTTAGGGGACAGGGCGGATACGCAGTATTTT. Protein: CASSLGDRADTQYF.

This clone was picked up a small number of times. The chain links TRBV7-7 to TRBJ2-3; 8 positions agree with TRBD1. Germline CDR1 reads SSHAT; CDR2 reads FNYEAQ (reference sequence). V was clipped by 4 bases and J by 1 base; unmatched bases: 4. The CDR3 consists of 15 residues. This CDR3 reads CASSSGQGGTDTQYF. CDR3 DNA: TGTGCCAGCAGCTCTGGACAGGGCGGCACAGATACGCAGTATTTT.

Only one count was recorded for this clone. The V call is TRBV19, the J call TRBJ1-1; D gene uncertain. V was clipped by 4 bases and J by 2 bases, with 5 bases between them. The CDR3 runs to 12 residues. Germline loops: CDR1 LNHDA, CDR2 SQIVND (reference sequence). The CDR3 loop reads CASSRSNTEAFF. The CDR3 DNA sequence: TGTGCCAGTAGTAGGAGCAACACTGAAGCTTTCTTT.

The table lists this clone with a few counts. This chain links TRBV19 with TRBJ1-2; D call uncertain. Germline values: CDR1 LNHDA, CDR2 SQIVND (reference sequence). The CDR3 runs 14 residues. V was clipped by 6 bases and J by 0 bases, with 11 bases between them. For the CDR3, the DNA is TGTGCCAGTAGAGTTCTGAGTACTAACTATGGCTACACCTTC. It is translated as CASRVLSTNYGYTF.

The chain employs TRBV5-1 and TRBJ2-7; 7 bases are shared with TRBD1. J was trimmed by 3 bases and V by 5 bases; bases with no gene match: 5. Germline CDR1 and CDR2: SGHRS and YFSETQ. The CDR3 runs 13 residues. In DNA, the CDR3 is TGCGCCAGCAGGCCCGGGACAGACTACGAGCAGTACTTC. Protein sequence: CASRPGTDYEQYF.

This rearrangement joins TRBV6-5 to TRBJ2-4, with D possibly being TRBD2 (5 bases). Germline CDR1 is MNHEY and CDR2 is SVGAGI. V lost 6 bases to trimming and J lost 8 bases, with 14 bases between them. The CDR3 totals 13 residues. CDR3 nucleotide sequence: TGTGCCAGCAGCCGGGGTGATTTGTACATTCAGTACTTC. It is translated as CASSRGDLYIQYF.

This clone was counted between two and nine times. The chain couples TRBV4-2 to TRBJ1-5; no definite D call. V shed 3 bases and J shed 7 bases, with 10 bases lying between them. This CDR3 has 13 amino acids. The germline V gene has CDR1 LGHNA and CDR2 YNFKEQ. The CDR3 DNA sequence: TGTGCCAGCAGCCACCACGGACTCCAGCCCCAGCATTTT. Its translation is CASSHHGLQPQHF.

This sequence joins TRBV11-2 and TRBJ2-1; 10 bases match TRBD2. The CDR3 extends over 16 amino acids. Trimming removed 6 bases from V and 12 bases from J; junction bases left unmatched: 17. Germline loops: CDR1 SGHAT, CDR2 FQNNGV. CDR3 DNA: TGTGCCAGCAGACGCCTTCGAGGACTAGCGGAGGCGGTGCAGTTCTTC. Residues: CASRRLRGLAEAVQFF.

The chain carries TRBV3-1 (or the pseudogene TRBV3-2) and TRBJ2-4; 9 bases agree with TRBD1. CDR1 LGHDT and CDR2 YNNKEL come from the germline V gene (reference sequence). This CDR3 spans 15 amino acids. V lost 4 bases and J lost 6; bases outside the gene matches: 7. CDR3 loop: CASSRGQGGGNIQYF. The CDR3 DNA reads as TGTGCCAGCAGCCGGGGACAGGGAGGTGGAAACATTCAGTACTTC.

V gene TRBV6-1 combines with J gene TRBJ1-1, with 9 bases identical to TRBD1. There are 16 residues in the CDR3. Germline assignment: CDR1 MNHNS and CDR2 SASEGT. V trimming: 4 bases; J trimming: 0 bases; junction bases outside the gene matches: 6. The CDR3 reads CASSGTWTGVNTEAFF. CDR3 in DNA: TGTGCCAGCAGTGGGACTTGGACAGGGGTGAACACTGAAGCTTTCTTT.

The rearrangement joins TRBV27 to TRBJ1-5, with D unresolved. The CDR3 loop spans 14 amino acids. The germline V gene has CDR1 MNHEY and CDR2 SMNVEV (reference sequence). With 3 bases removed from V and 2 bases from J, the gap between germline ends came to 8 bases. DNA of the CDR3: TGTGCCAGCAGTTTTGCGGTCGGCAATCAGCCCCAGCATTTT. Protein sequence: CASSFAVGNQPQHF.

The chain is built from TRBV5-6 and TRBJ2-1, with D possibly being TRBD1 (6 bases). With 2 bases removed from V and 8 bases from J, the gap between germline ends came to 14 bases. Germline CDR1 reads SGHDT; CDR2 reads YYEEEE. The CDR3 length is 14 residues. CDR3 region: CASSFPGAAYEQFF. In nucleotides, the CDR3 is TGTGCCAGCAGCTTTCCAGGGGCCGCATATGAGCAGTTCTTC.

J is TRBJ2-4 and V is TRBV5-4, with 9 bases aligning to TRBD1. The length of the CDR3 is 14 residues. Trimming at V came to 4 bases and at J to 8 bases, leaving 7 bases not matched to a gene. The germline CDR1 and CDR2 sequences are SGHNT and YYREEE (reference sequence). The CDR3 DNA reads as TGTGCCAGCAGCGTCCGGGACAGGGTGGACATTCAGTACTTC. Translation gives CASSVRDRVDIQYF.

CDR3 residues: CASRPSGQFEQFF. As DNA, the CDR3 is TGTGCAAGTCGCCCCTCAGGACAGTTTGAGCAGTTCTTC. The chain uses TRBV12-2 and TRBJ2-1; the table assigns TRBD1, which was not confirmed against the DNA. TRBV12-2 counts as a pseudogene. This CDR3 comprises 13 residues.

Only one count was recorded for this clone. The chain combines TRBV4-1 with TRBJ2-7, with TRBD2 matching over 8 bases. Unmatched junction bases numbered 8, after V lost 3 bases and J lost 1 base. CDR1 MGHRA and CDR2 YSYEKL come from the germline V gene. CDR3 length: 16 amino acids. As DNA, the CDR3 is TGCGCCAGCAGCCAGGCAAATAGCGGGGCTTCCTACGAGCAGTACTTC. Amino acids: CASSQANSGASYEQYF.

The rearrangement links TRBV10-1 to TRBJ2-1, with 7 bases matching TRBD2. With 7 bases clipped from V and 5 bases from J, the junction kept 5 bases outside the gene matches. The CDR3 is 13 residues long. The V gene's germline CDR1 is WNHNN and CDR2 SYGVQD (reference sequence). CDR3 sequence: CASMASGHNEQFF. CDR3 nucleotide sequence: TGCGCCAGCATGGCTAGCGGACACAATGAGCAGTTCTTC.

This clone has just one count. The J gene is TRBJ2-7, the V gene TRBV5-1, with 8 bases identical to TRBD1. Germline CDR1 SGHRS, CDR2 YFSETQ. CDR3 size: 15 residues. V shed 1 base, J shed 2 bases, and the junction held 5 bases outside the gene matches. The CDR3 spells CASSLQGTGTYEQYF. CDR3 bases: TGCGCCAGCAGCTTGCAAGGGACAGGTACCTACGAGCAGTACTTC.

This chain uses TRBV3-1 (or the pseudogene TRBV3-2) with TRBJ1-6, with 8 bases matching TRBD1. Germline CDR1 reads LGHDT; CDR2 reads YNNKEL (reference sequence). The CDR3 has 16 amino acids. V lost 1 base to trimming and J lost 10 bases; unmatched junction nucleotides: 9. In DNA form, the CDR3 reads TGTGCCAGCAGCCAAGCACCGCAGGGGGCAGGATCACCCCTCCACTTT. This sequence encodes CASSQAPQGAGSPLHF.

The chain employs TRBV2 and TRBJ1-2; a possible D gene is TRBD1 (5 bases). Germline V gives CDR1 SNHLY, CDR2 FYNNEI. The CDR3 is made up of 12 amino acids. Trimming removed 6 bases at V and 8 bases at J, with 13 bases between. The CDR3: CASRRGTFGYTF. CDR3 nucleotides: TGTGCCAGCAGAAGGGGAACATTCGGCTACACCTTC. Complete variable domain (other parts from reference TRBV2 and TRBJ1-2): EPEVTQTPSHQVTQMGQEVILRCVPISNHLYFYWYRQILGQKVEFLVSFYNNEISEKSEIFDDQFSVERPDGSNFTLKIRSTKLEDSAMYFCASRRGTFGYTFGSGTRLTVV.

The V gene is TRBV2, the J gene TRBJ2-3; 10 bases are a match to TRBD2. V shed 1 base and J 4 bases; nucleotides not matched to a gene: 5. The CDR3 sequence is 16 residues long. Germline assignment: CDR1 SNHLY and CDR2 FYNNEI. In DNA, the CDR3 is TGTGCCAGCAGTGAAGGCGAGCGGGGGGGAGCAGATACGCAGTATTTT. It codes for CASSEGERGGADTQYF.

CDR3 loop: CASSYGLAGAKTGELFF. The CDR3 bases are TGCGCCAGCAGCTACGGACTAGCGGGGGCCAAAACCGGGGAGCTGTTTTTT. The V gene is TRBV5-1, the J gene TRBJ2-2; TRBD2 agrees at 13 bases. Germline CDR1 SGHRS, CDR2 YFSETQ. V lost 3 bases and J lost 5; bases outside the gene matches: 7. The length of the CDR3 is 17 residues.